This T cell receptor beta chain was recorded in a study of cytomegalovirus exposure and HLA in healthy donors. Study details: The same platform was used for the 110 or so validation repertoires as for the 666 first-cohort repertoires, as reported in a later analysis. Whole-study results and caveats: Among TCR sequences, most were rare, though some public TCRs appeared in many donors.

This table comes from immunoSEQ multiplex PCR, and its TCRdb copy is limited to in-frame clones, with some not included. The sample holds more than 120,000 clones; approximately 86% are singletons and the top ten take 4.5%. This clone was seen a single time. Its antigen is not known. V lost 0 bases, J lost 5 bases, and 11 bases lay in between. Germline-derived CDR1 and CDR2 are GTSNPN and SVGIG (reference sequence). The CDR3 contains 14 residues. The chain recombines TRBV30 with TRBJ2-1, with D unresolved. This receptor was taken from a man younger than 35 in good health and CMV-seropositive. The source material was PBMCs. As DNA, the CDR3 is TGTGCCTGGAGTGTGGGCAACCTCCACAATGAGCAGTTCTTC. Protein: CAWSVGNLHNEQFF.